This T cell receptor beta chain is from a study of blood T cells in healthy people across ages. Findings and caveats of the study: Long-lived and aged donors differed, with more naive CD4+ cells and higher diversity in the long-lived.

This CDR3 contains 14 residues. Trimming pared 3 bases from V and 0 bases from J, leaving 6 bases between. Germline V lookup: CDR1 MNHEY, CDR2 SMNVEV (reference sequence). A J-beta primer mix and a sample-barcoded 5' primer were used in a second PCR of about 6 to 12 cycles. Each cDNA molecule was tagged by a template-switch adaptor with 12 random nucleotides. TCRdb reprocessed the 5' RACE reads via MiXCR and lists one record per CDR3 protein. The data contain over a million distinct CDR3 sequences, under 45% of them singletons. No fewer than 6 million PBMCs went into each sample. Worth noting for this clonotype: Its antigen is not known.

Material for sequencing was blood. The sequence came from a woman aged 55-75 years in good health. The rearrangement joins TRBV27 to TRBJ2-1; D call uncertain. As DNA, the CDR3 is TGTGCCAGCAGTTTTTCATCCTCCTACAATGAGCAGTTCTTC. Translation gives CASSFSSSYNEQFF.